The clone carrying this TCR beta chain was detected ten times or more. Germline loops: CDR1 SGDLS, CDR2 YYNGEE. There are 14 residues in the CDR3. V was shortened by 0 bases and J by 4 bases, with 10 bases between the two germline ends. Sequencing was done on patients that had shown CD8+CD57+ cell expansion by flow cytometry. This entry comes from a study of CD8+CD57+ T cells in acquired aplastic anemia. Both TCR beta VDJ combination and CDR3 sequence profiling were carried out. Genomic DNA was the template for this profiling. TCRdb ran MiXCR on the reads and lists one entry per CDR3 protein. The table shows some 170,000 distinct CDR3 sequences, with 63% occurring only once.

The V gene is TRBV9, the J gene TRBJ1-2; weak D call: TRBD1 (6 bases). This TCR was recovered from a human donor with aplastic anemia. Material for sequencing was sorted CD4+, CD8+, or CD8+CD57+ T cells (not recorded which) from PBMCs. CDR3 sequence reads: CASSVGGGTYGYTF. CDR3 nucleotides: TGTGCCAGCAGCGTAGGAGGGGGTACCTATGGCTACACCTTC.